This section outlines one TCR beta chain sequence together with its context. Its antigen is still unknown. These data are taken from a study of OX40 agonist ivuxolimab in advanced cancers. Turning to the study itself: The dose-escalation group included hepatocellular carcinoma, melanoma, renal cell carcinoma and head and neck cancer. Two patients with cutaneous melanoma and one with hepatocellular carcinoma, three in total, showed partial responses.

Germline CDR1 MNHEY, CDR2 SVGAGI. CDR3 length: 14 residues. V lost 3 bases and J 5 bases, leaving 11 bases between the germline ends. TCRdb's table, derived via immunoSEQ multiplex PCR, lists solely in-frame clones and lacks some. The profile shows over 35,000 clones, 89% of them singletons. Study-level results: Individuals who were partial responders at 0.1-3.0 mg/kg had clonal expansion that ranked among the lowest. At 0.1 to 3.0 mg/kg and by week 6, clonal expansion occurred in CD4+ and CD8+ blood T cells.

V usage is TRBV6-5 and J usage is TRBJ2-1; TRBD1 might be the D (6 bases). The sample here was CD4+ or CD8+ T cells sorted from blood, taken in a trial of the OX40 agonist ivuxolimab. The receptor was isolated from an adult with an advanced solid tumor such as melanoma, head and neck, liver or kidney cancer. In nucleotides, the CDR3 is TGTGCCAGCAGTTATACCCCAGGGGACAATGAGCAGTTCTTC. Residues: CASSYTPGDNEQFF.